The 28 T cell receptor beta chains below come from one sample, sequenced in a study of CD8+ T cells in alopecia areata. cDNA serving as the sequencing template came from extracted, reverse transcribed RNA. Data came from immunoSEQ multiplex PCR; TCRdb stores just in-frame clones and leaves some out. Among about 120,000 clones listed, roughly 68% were seen once. The sequencing input was CD4+ T cells sorted from blood. The receptors were gathered from a human donor in good health.

The chain couples TRBV2 to TRBJ2-5; 10 bases align to TRBD1. The ends lost 5 bases at V and 4 bases at J; junction bases unmatched: 10. This CDR3 is built from 16 residues. Germline V CDR1 and CDR2: SNHLY, FYNNEI. The CDR3 loop is CASSRLKTGGTETQYF. CDR3 DNA: TGTGCCAGCAGTCGCCTCAAGACAGGGGGCACAGAGACCCAGTACTTC.

The chain joins TRBV6-6 to TRBJ1-2, with D perhaps matching TRBD1 (6 bases). Germline V lookup: CDR1 MNHNY, CDR2 SVGAGI (reference sequence). Trimming took 4 bases from V and 5 from J, leaving 17 bases between them. The CDR3 sequence is 15 residues long. Written as DNA, the CDR3 is TGTGCCAGCAGTTTCGGACAGCCCGGGTCGTATGGCTACACCTTC. The encoded protein is CASSFGQPGSYGYTF.

In this sample, this clone turned up once. This rearrangement joins TRBV25-1 to TRBJ1-6; no clear D. The CDR3 spans 13 residues. CDR1 is MGHDK and CDR2 is SYGVNS in the germline V gene. Trimming removed 4 bases at V and 7 bases at J, with 8 bases between. The CDR3 region is CASSALGNSPLHF. The CDR3 nucleotides read TGTGCCAGCAGTGCCCTCGGAAATTCACCCCTCCACTTT.

The chain has TRBV29-1 and TRBJ1-2; 8 bases line up with TRBD1. The CDR3 covers 16 residues. The germline V gene has CDR1 SQVTM and CDR2 ANQGSEA. J lost 4 bases, V lost 4 bases, and 14 bases had no gene match. CDR3 in amino acids: CSVAGNTDRGPYGYTF. The DNA for the CDR3 is TGCAGCGTTGCGGGTAATACTGACAGGGGCCCCTATGGCTACACCTTC.

In this sample, this clone turned up a few times. The V call is TRBV7-2, the J call TRBJ2-3; D not certain. The V end was cut by 5 bases, the J end by 2 bases, with 5 bases between. There are 12 residues in the CDR3. Germline V gives CDR1 SGHTA, CDR2 FQGNSA. CDR3 region: CASSHFTDTQYF. CDR3 DNA: TGTGCCAGCAGCCACTTCACAGATACGCAGTATTTT. Full variable domain (outside the CDR3, taken from reference TRBV7-2 and TRBJ2-3): GAGVSQSPSNKVTEKGKDVELRCDPISGHTALYWYRQSLGQGLEFLIYFQGNSAPDKSGLPSDRFSAERTGGSVSTLTIQRTQQEDSAVYLCASSHFTDTQYFGPGTRLTVL.

The V gene is TRBV2, the J gene TRBJ2-5; D uncertain. The V end lost 5 bases, the J end lost 5 bases, and 3 bases lay between the germline ends. Per germline, CDR1 SNHLY and CDR2 FYNNEI. The CDR3 consists of 10 residues. CDR3 sequence reads: CASSRETQYF. CDR3 coding DNA: TGTGCCAGCAGTAGGGAGACCCAGTACTTC.

This chain joins TRBV6-1 and TRBJ2-1; 7 bases are shared with TRBD2. V shed 7 bases and J 0 bases; nucleotides not matched to a gene: 6. CDR3 length: 15 amino acids. Germline assignment: CDR1 MNHNS and CDR2 SASEGT. The CDR3 DNA sequence: TGTGCCAGCACCTCTAGCGGTAGCTCCTACAATGAGCAGTTCTTC. This sequence encodes CASTSSGSSYNEQFF.

A few counts support this clone. The V call is TRBV6-1, the J call TRBJ2-4; TRBD1 agrees at 8 bases. With V trimmed by 2 bases and J by 1 base, 4 bases remained unmatched. The CDR3 contains 16 residues. CDR1 and CDR2 (germline): MNHNS, SASEGT. CDR3 in DNA: TGTGCCAGCAGTGAACGGACAGGGAGGGCCAAAAACATTCAGTACTTC. Translation gives CASSERTGRAKNIQYF.

This chain's CDR3 is CSVLEGTGPYEQYF. In DNA form, the CDR3 reads TGCAGCGTCCTGGAGGGGACAGGTCCCTACGAGCAGTACTTC. The chain has TRBV29-1 and TRBJ2-7, with TRBD1 identical over 8 bases. Germline loops: CDR1 SQVTM, CDR2 ANQGSEA. The CDR3 length is 14 residues. V lost 6 bases to trimming and J lost 2 bases; unmatched junction nucleotides: 9.

V is TRBV15 and J is TRBJ1-5; TRBD1 aligns across 9 bases. CDR3 length equals 15 residues. Germline V gene sequence: CDR1 LNHNV, CDR2 YYDKDF (reference sequence). J was trimmed by 7 bases and V by 3 bases; bases with no gene match: 7. DNA for the CDR3: TGTGCCACCAGCAGGAGGGGACAGGGTGGACAGCCCCAGCATTTT. Translated, it gives CATSRRGQGGQPQHF.

This clone has only a few counts. The chain has TRBV6-5 and TRBJ2-3; no definite D call. V was pared by 6 bases and J by 4 bases, with 14 bases between. This CDR3 comprises 14 residues. CDR1 and CDR2 (germline): MNHEY, SVGAGI. The DNA of the CDR3 is TGTGCCAGCAGCCTCACCTCGATGGCAGATACGCAGTATTTT. It specifies CASSLTSMADTQYF.

This clone was counted a few times. The chain combines TRBV7-6 with TRBJ2-3; unclear D gene. The V gene's germline CDR1 is SGHVS and CDR2 FNYEAQ. The CDR3 spans 14 residues. V lost 4 bases to trimming and J lost 0 bases, with 8 bases between them. This CDR3 is CASSSGRSTDTQYF. The CDR3 DNA reads TGTGCCAGCAGCTCGGGCCGTAGCACAGATACGCAGTATTTT.

The rearrangement uses TRBV4-1 and TRBJ2-5; 9 bases are a match to TRBD1. V lost 1 base and J lost 5; bases outside the gene matches: 5. CDR1 MGHRA and CDR2 YSYEKL come from the germline V gene. The CDR3 has 15 residues. CDR3 DNA sequence: TGCGCCAGCAGCCAAGCCGGGACAGGGTTGGAGACCCAGTACTTC. Residues: CASSQAGTGLETQYF.

This clone was found once. V usage is TRBV30 and J usage is TRBJ1-2; D unclear. The length of the CDR3 is 12 residues. The V end lost 4 bases, the J end lost 8 bases, and 14 bases lay between the germline ends. CDR1 and CDR2 (germline): GTSNPN, SVGIG (reference sequence). The CDR3 sequence: CAWIRDSIGYTF. In DNA, the CDR3 is TGTGCCTGGATCCGAGATTCCATCGGCTACACCTTC.

This clone has more than one count but fewer than ten. The rearrangement joins TRBV25-1 to TRBJ1-2; TRBD1 aligns across 7 bases. This CDR3 region has 14 residues. The germline CDR1 and CDR2 sequences are MGHDK and SYGVNS. V gave up 8 bases and J gave up 3 bases; unmatched junction bases: 9. The CDR3 loop is CASASHGTDYGYTF. The CDR3 DNA reads as TGTGCCAGCGCAAGTCATGGGACAGACTATGGCTACACCTTC.

As DNA, the CDR3 is TGTGCCTGGAGGGCAGGGGCCGGTAATGAAAAACTGTTTTTT. This gives the protein CAWRAGAGNEKLFF. The V call is TRBV30, the J call TRBJ1-4, with D possibly matching TRBD1 (6 bases). The CDR3 sequence is 14 residues long. The ends were cut back, 3 bases at V and 4 bases at J, with 12 bases in the middle. Per germline, CDR1 GTSNPN and CDR2 SVGIG (reference sequence).

This clone occurred a few times. The chain uses TRBV4-1 and TRBJ2-1; D call uncertain. Germline assignment: CDR1 MGHRA and CDR2 YSYEKL. The V gene lost 4 bases and the J gene lost 5 bases, with 15 bases spanning the gap. This CDR3 comprises 15 residues. The CDR3 DNA follows: TGCGCCAGCAGCCTGCCACGGACGGCTAACAATGAGCAGTTCTTC. As protein: CASSLPRTANNEQFF.

This clone appeared once. The genes are TRBV20-1 and TRBJ1-1; D is unclear. This CDR3 comprises 11 residues. V lost 2 bases and J lost 6, with 7 bases in between. Germline V gene sequence: CDR1 DFQATT, CDR2 SNEGSKA (reference sequence). The CDR3 spells CSARSVPEAFF. As DNA, the CDR3 is TGCAGTGCTAGATCAGTCCCTGAAGCTTTCTTT.

This clone was picked up a small number of times. The rearrangement links TRBV20-1 to TRBJ2-3; D gene uncertain. The germline V gene has CDR1 DFQATT and CDR2 SNEGSKA (reference sequence). The CDR3 spans 11 residues. In nucleotides, the CDR3 is TGCAGCGCTCATCGGTCAGATACGCAGTATTTT. Translated: CSAHRSDTQYF.

The chain is built from TRBV30 and TRBJ1-4; the D gene is possibly TRBD1 (5 bases). Per germline, CDR1 GTSNPN and CDR2 SVGIG (reference sequence). This CDR3 region has 13 residues. The ends were cut back, 4 bases at V and 7 bases at J, with 13 bases in the middle. CDR3 DNA sequence: TGTGCCTGGACCGGGACCTCCTTTGAAAAACTGTTTTTT. Amino acid sequence: CAWTGTSFEKLFF.

The chain carries TRBV5-1 and TRBJ2-1; possibly TRBD1 or TRBD2 for D (6 bases each). Germline V gene data show CDR1 as SGHRS and CDR2 as YFSETQ. Trimming left V 4 bases short and J 8 bases short, with 16 bases between. The CDR3 covers 14 residues. The CDR3 region has the DNA TGCGCCAGCAGCGAGGGGGGCCGGTACGATGAGCAGTTCTTC. This encodes CASSEGGRYDEQFF.

This sequence joins TRBV4-2 and TRBJ2-5; D is unresolved. Germline CDR1 LGHNA, CDR2 YNFKEQ. This CDR3 region has 13 residues. V lost 5 bases, J lost 2 bases, and 9 bases lay in between. CDR3 amino acids: CASSKAQQETQYF. DNA of the CDR3: TGTGCCAGCAGCAAGGCCCAACAAGAGACCCAGTACTTC.

This sequence joins TRBV10-1 and TRBJ2-7; D is unresolved. V was clipped by 10 bases and J by 3 bases, with 7 bases between them. The germline CDR1 and CDR2 sequences are WNHNN and SYGVQD (reference sequence). The CDR3 is 10 amino acids. CDR3 sequence: CATPCYEQYF. CDR3 bases: TGCGCCACCCCGTGCTACGAGCAGTACTTC.

The CDR3 nucleotides read TGTGCCAGCAGCAGCGGACAGGGGAACACCGGGGAGCTGTTTTTT. Protein product: CASSSGQGNTGELFF. The V gene is TRBV6-5, the J gene TRBJ2-2; 8 bases match TRBD1. Trimming cost V 6 bases and J 1 base; bases outside gene matches: 4. This CDR3 is built from 15 residues. CDR1 MNHEY and CDR2 SVGAGI come from the germline V gene.

This chain uses TRBV6-1 with TRBJ2-7; D ambiguous. The CDR3 is 11 amino acids. From germline, CDR1 is MNHNS and CDR2 SASEGT. With 4 bases removed from V and 4 bases from J, the gap between germline ends came to 5 bases. CDR3 DNA: TGTGCCAGCAGTGGGTTTTACGAGCAGTACTTC. Its protein is CASSGFYEQYF.

The chain combines TRBV27 with TRBJ2-6; TRBD1 matches at 8 bases. V lost 4 bases and J lost 0; bases outside the gene matches: 5. The CDR3 consists of 17 residues. Per the germline V gene, CDR1 is MNHEY and CDR2 is SMNVEV (reference sequence). Here the CDR3 reads CASSWDRLSSGANVLTF. The CDR3 bases are TGTGCCAGCAGTTGGGACAGGCTAAGCTCTGGGGCCAACGTCCTGACTTTC.

The chain combines TRBV7-2 with TRBJ2-5; 12 bases map to TRBD2. The V gene's germline CDR1 is SGHTA and CDR2 FQGNSA. The V gene end was trimmed by 1 base and the J gene end by 4 bases; junction bases not matched to a gene: 4. The CDR3 has 16 amino acids. This CDR3 reads CASSLGLAGGAETQYF. CDR3 bases: TGTGCCAGCAGCTTAGGGCTAGCGGGGGGGGCAGAGACCCAGTACTTC.

This chain links TRBV6-1 with TRBJ2-4; D call uncertain. The CDR3 runs 16 residues. Germline V lookup: CDR1 MNHNS, CDR2 SASEGT. V dropped 4 bases and J dropped 2 bases, with 15 bases sitting between them. Here the CDR3 reads CASSATPLPPKNIQYF. The CDR3, as DNA: TGTGCCAGCAGTGCAACTCCACTACCCCCCAAAAACATTCAGTACTTC.